These 24 T cell receptor beta chains share one sample of origin, sequenced in a study of post-analysis software for immune sequencing data. The library was made from cDNA and included unique molecular identifiers. MiXCR, run by TCRdb on the PCR reads, gives a single entry per CDR3 protein. The table includes roughly 800,000 distinct CDR3 sequences, roughly 50% detected once. Their antigens are not known. Study-wide results and caveats: Patients carried 4 or 5 TRBV segments more frequently than controls did, and TRBV5-6, TRBV5-1 and TRBV20-1 were among them.

The source material was blood. Receptors originate from a girl aged 10-17 years with multiple sclerosis.

The chain links TRBV11-2 to TRBJ2-7; 8 positions match TRBD2. Per germline, CDR1 SGHAT and CDR2 FQNNGV. This CDR3 comprises 14 residues. Trimming at V came to 5 bases and at J to 2 bases, leaving 5 bases not matched to a gene. In DNA, the CDR3 is TGTGCCAGCAGCCGACGGGGGGGCCCCTACGAGCAGTACTTC. It encodes CASSRRGGPYEQYF.

This clonotype came up a few times. The chain is built from TRBV29-1 and TRBJ2-3, with TRBD2 matching 11 bases. The CDR3 loop spans 15 amino acids. The V and J ends lost 6 bases and 2 bases, in that order; junction bases with no gene match: 7. Germline V gene sequence: CDR1 SQVTM, CDR2 ANQGSEA. DNA for the CDR3: TGCAGCGTCCCTTTAGCGGGAGGGTACACAGATACGCAGTATTTT. Translation gives CSVPLAGGYTDTQYF.

V is TRBV25-1 and J is TRBJ2-1; a weak D match, TRBD2 (7 bases). This CDR3 has 14 residues. CDR1 MGHDK and CDR2 SYGVNS come from the germline V gene. With 10 bases removed from V and 6 bases from J, the gap between germline ends came to 19 bases. CDR3 sequence reads: CATEWGGAGNEQFF. The CDR3 region has the DNA TGTGCCACCGAATGGGGGGGCGCGGGCAATGAGCAGTTCTTC.

Here the CDR3 DNA reads TGTGCCAGCAGCCTAGCGGGTCCCCAAGAGACCCAGTACTTC. Translated: CASSLAGPQETQYF. The chain is built from TRBV4-2 and TRBJ2-5; TRBD2 matches 7 bases. Germline V gives CDR1 LGHNA, CDR2 YNFKEQ. The CDR3 contains 14 residues. V lost 4 bases, J lost 1 base, and 3 bases stayed unmatched.

This clonotype was detected a few times. The V and J genes are TRBV25-1 and TRBJ1-2; D unclear. This CDR3 comprises 14 residues. V was trimmed by 6 bases and J by 5 bases, leaving 16 bases between them. Germline-derived CDR1 and CDR2 are MGHDK and SYGVNS. The CDR3: CASREHGSSYGYTF. The CDR3 DNA follows: TGTGCCAGCAGAGAACATGGCAGCAGTTATGGCTACACCTTC.

In this sample, this clonotype turned up a few times. J is TRBJ1-2 and V is TRBV29-1, with D unclear. The CDR3 length is 14 residues. The V gene's germline CDR1 is SQVTM and CDR2 ANQGSEA. V gave up 4 bases and J gave up 0 bases, with 12 bases separating them. In DNA form, the CDR3 reads TGCAGCGTTGGGGCCGCAGGAGCTAACTATGGCTACACCTTC. Its translation is CSVGAAGANYGYTF.

This clonotype was detected a few times. The V and J genes are TRBV29-1 and TRBJ2-5; D assignment may be TRBD1 or TRBD2 (6 bases each). The V and J ends lost 4 bases and 2 bases respectively, with 11 bases between them. Germline V gives CDR1 SQVTM, CDR2 ANQGSEA. CDR3 size: 13 residues. The CDR3 nucleotides read TGCAGCGTTGTGCTAGGGGGGCAAGAGACCCAGTACTTC. It specifies CSVVLGGQETQYF.

This clonotype was seen more than once but under ten times. The rearrangement links TRBV7-9 to TRBJ2-7, with D perhaps matching TRBD1 (7 bases). Germline CDR1 is SEHNR and CDR2 is FQNEAQ (reference sequence). V lost 5 bases, J lost 2 bases, and 16 bases lay in between. The CDR3 has 15 residues. The CDR3 loop reads CASSRGTVGAYEQYF. As DNA, the CDR3 is TGTGCCAGCAGCCGCGGGACAGTCGGGGCCTACGAGCAGTACTTC.

This rearrangement joins TRBV5-6 to TRBJ2-1; no firm D call. Germline CDR1 reads SGHDT; CDR2 reads YYEEEE. The CDR3 covers 13 residues. Trimming shortened V by 0 bases and J by 6 bases, and 7 bases separated the two germline ends. The CDR3 nucleotides are TGTGCCAGCAGCTTGGTGGTGGGCAATGAGCAGTTCTTC. Amino acid sequence: CASSLVVGNEQFF.

This sequence joins TRBV20-1 and TRBJ2-3; TRBD2 is a possible D gene (6 bases). From germline, CDR1 is DFQATT and CDR2 SNEGSKA (reference sequence). The V end was cut by 3 bases, the J end by 2 bases, with 18 bases between. This CDR3 region has 16 residues. CDR3 sequence (DNA): TGCAGTGCTAGTAGGGGAGGCGGGCCCTACACAGATACGCAGTATTTT. Translated: CSASRGGGPYTDTQYF.

The chain carries TRBV20-1 and TRBJ2-3; TRBD2 agrees at 15 bases. Germline CDR1 is DFQATT and CDR2 is SNEGSKA (reference sequence). Trimming removed 6 bases from V and 2 bases from J; junction bases left unmatched: 9. The CDR3 loop spans 17 amino acids. The CDR3 here is CSAPSRTSGRVTDTQYF. The CDR3 DNA reads TGCAGTGCCCCCTCCCGGACTAGCGGGAGGGTCACAGATACGCAGTATTTT.

V and J are TRBV20-1 and TRBJ1-1; 7 bases are shared with TRBD1. V was clipped by 1 base and J by 3 bases; unmatched bases: 2. Per the germline V gene, CDR1 is DFQATT and CDR2 is SNEGSKA (reference sequence). The CDR3 totals 13 residues. CDR3 amino acids: CSARGTGDTEAFF. CDR3 bases: TGCAGTGCTAGAGGGACAGGTGACACTGAAGCTTTCTTT.

The rearrangement links TRBV10-3 to TRBJ2-5, with D perhaps TRBD1 or TRBD2 (5 bases each). The DNA end lines up better with TRBJ2-7; the J call may be wrong. Looked up from germline, CDR1 is ENHRY and CDR2 is SYGVKD. The CDR3 runs 16 residues. This chain's CDR3 is CAISELITGPRNEQYF. As DNA, the CDR3 is TGTGCCATCAGTGAGTTGATAACGGGACCCCGAAACGAGCAGTACTTC.

The J gene is TRBJ2-3, the V gene TRBV20-1; tentatively, D is TRBD2 (5 bases). The germline V gene encodes CDR1 DFQATT and CDR2 SNEGSKA (reference sequence). V lost 0 bases and J lost 5, with 21 bases in between. This CDR3 comprises 17 residues. CDR3 region: CSARDLRVTNIQDTQYF. The CDR3 coding sequence is TGCAGTGCTAGAGATCTGCGGGTGACAAACATTCAAGATACGCAGTATTTT.

This clonotype has more than one count but fewer than ten. V and J are TRBV20-1 and TRBJ2-7; 8 bases fit TRBD2. Germline V lookup: CDR1 DFQATT, CDR2 SNEGSKA (reference sequence). The ends lost 0 bases at V and 4 bases at J; junction bases unmatched: 8. This CDR3 is 15 amino acids long. This CDR3 reads CSARDLRTSSYEQYF. CDR3 coding DNA: TGCAGTGCTAGAGATCTCCGGACTAGCTCATACGAGCAGTACTTC.

This clonotype was counted a few times. This chain connects TRBV7-2 to TRBJ2-1; possibly TRBD1 or TRBD2 for D (5 bases each). CDR1 and CDR2 (germline): SGHTA, FQGNSA. Trimming removed 6 bases at V and 5 bases at J, with 14 bases between. The CDR3 is 14 residues long. The CDR3 sequence is CASRRGRWDNEQFF. The CDR3, as DNA: TGTGCCAGCAGACGGGGCAGGTGGGACAATGAGCAGTTCTTC.

The chain recombines TRBV24-1 with TRBJ2-5; 8 nucleotides match TRBD1. There are 17 residues in the CDR3. The germline V gene encodes CDR1 KGHDR and CDR2 SFDVKD. Unmatched junction bases numbered 8, after V lost 0 bases and J lost 3 bases. The CDR3 reads CATSDLGQGRLEETQYF. The CDR3 DNA is TGTGCCACCAGTGATTTGGGACAGGGTAGGCTAGAAGAGACCCAGTACTTC.

The chain carries TRBV4-1 and TRBJ2-4, with 9 bases that match TRBD1. The tail of the sequence fits TRBJ2-5 better, so the J call may be wrong. Germline V lookup: CDR1 MGHRA, CDR2 YSYEKL. This CDR3 is 17 amino acids long. The CDR3 here is CASSQDTRTGDLETQYF. CDR3 nucleotide sequence: TGCGCCAGCAGCCAAGATACGCGGACAGGGGATTTAGAGACCCAGTACTTC.

The CDR3 region has the DNA TGTGCCAGCAGCGAGCTTAAGAATTCACCCCTCCACTTT. Translating it yields CASSELKNSPLHF. The rearrangement joins TRBV7-3 to TRBJ1-6, with D uncertain. This CDR3 has 13 amino acids. V was clipped by 5 bases and J by 7 bases, with 9 bases between them. Germline V gene sequence: CDR1 SGHTA, CDR2 FQGTGA.

A few counts support this clonotype. This sequence joins TRBV20-1 and TRBJ1-2; D is possibly TRBD1 (6 bases). The CDR3 runs to 17 residues. Trimming removed 0 bases at V and 1 base at J, with 18 bases between. Germline V gives CDR1 DFQATT, CDR2 SNEGSKA (reference sequence). The CDR3 DNA follows: TGCAGTGCTAGAGACCCGTCTCTGGGGGGCTATAACTATGGCTACACCTTC. This sequence encodes CSARDPSLGGYNYGYTF.

The table lists this clonotype with a few counts. The chain uses TRBV29-1 and TRBJ2-7; the match to TRBD2 covers 11 bases. The CDR3 runs 13 residues. The V and J ends lost 4 bases and 6 bases, in that order; junction bases with no gene match: 5. Germline V gene sequence: CDR1 SQVTM, CDR2 ANQGSEA. The CDR3 nucleotides are TGCAGCGTTGTAAACCTAGCGGGAGGCGAGCAGTACTTC. This translates into CSVVNLAGGEQYF.

The rearrangement joins TRBV4-2 to TRBJ2-7; 11 bases are shared with TRBD2. The CDR3 is made up of 16 amino acids. With V trimmed by 0 bases and J by 7 bases, 8 bases remained unmatched. Germline CDR1 LGHNA, CDR2 YNFKEQ. The CDR3 spells CASSQDPTSGSGEQYF. Written as DNA, the CDR3 is TGTGCCAGCAGCCAAGATCCAACTAGCGGGAGCGGTGAGCAGTACTTC.

The V call is TRBV29-1, the J call TRBJ2-5, with unresolved D. V lost 8 bases, J lost 3 bases, and 10 bases lay in between. CDR3 length equals 11 residues. In germline, CDR1 is SQVTM, CDR2 ANQGSEA. CDR3 DNA sequence: TGCAGCCCTCGACTGGAAGAGACCCAGTACTTC. It yields the protein CSPRLEETQYF.

The gene calls are TRBV5-1 and TRBJ2-6; tentatively, D is TRBD1 (6 bases). Trimming pared 4 bases from V and 2 bases from J, leaving 16 bases between. In germline, CDR1 is SGHRS, CDR2 YFSETQ. The CDR3 consists of 17 residues. The CDR3 loop reads CASSPTGMRTGANVLTF. The DNA for the CDR3 is TGCGCCAGCAGCCCAACAGGGATGAGGACTGGGGCCAACGTCCTGACTTTC.